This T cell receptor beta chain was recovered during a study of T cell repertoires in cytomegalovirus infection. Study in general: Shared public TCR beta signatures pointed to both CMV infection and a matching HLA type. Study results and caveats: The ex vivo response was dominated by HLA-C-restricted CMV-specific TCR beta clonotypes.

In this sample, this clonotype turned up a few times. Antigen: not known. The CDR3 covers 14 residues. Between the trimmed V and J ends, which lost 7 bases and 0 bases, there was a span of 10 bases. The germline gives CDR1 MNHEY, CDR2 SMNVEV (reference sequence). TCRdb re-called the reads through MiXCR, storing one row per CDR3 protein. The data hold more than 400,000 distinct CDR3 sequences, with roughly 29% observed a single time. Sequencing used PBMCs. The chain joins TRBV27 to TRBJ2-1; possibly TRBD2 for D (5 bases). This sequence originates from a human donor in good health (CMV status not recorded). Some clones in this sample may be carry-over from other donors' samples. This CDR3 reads CASMERSSYNEQFF. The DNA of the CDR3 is TGTGCCAGCATGGAGCGGAGCTCCTACAATGAGCAGTTCTTC.